Listed below are T cell receptor beta chains from one sample, sequenced in a study of OX40 agonist ivuxolimab in advanced cancers. Profiled with immunoSEQ multiplex PCR; TCRdb holds only in-frame clones, not every one. The table lists roughly 20,000 clones, 80% to 90% of them singletons, with about an eighth in the top ten. Here the sequenced sample was CD4+ or CD8+ T cells sorted from blood, taken in a trial of the OX40 agonist ivuxolimab. The receptor source for this set is an adult with an advanced solid tumor such as melanoma, head and neck, liver or kidney cancer. The CDR3 runs from the conserved cysteine through the conserved F or W. Clone size is shown for a subset of rows, as once, few, many or a class of expanded clone.

abundance	v_gene	j_gene	CDR3aa
.	TRBV6-5	TRBJ2-1	CASSNGPNEQFF
.	TRBV4-1	TRBJ2-7	CASSQDQGNEQYF
.	TRBV6-5	TRBJ2-5	CASSYGRLAGWETQYF
.	TRBV6-5	TRBJ2-1	CASSYLGETYNEQFF
.	TRBV6-5	TRBJ2-6	CASSPAGANVLTF
.	TRBV29-1	TRBJ2-1	CSVGRGAEVNEQFF
.	TRBV9	TRBJ2-2	CASSDRDRGGELFF
once	TRBV18	TRBJ2-1	CASSPRRAGGVEGTYNEQFF
medium-sized	TRBV7-9	TRBJ1-2	CASSDYRGRKGGYTF
few	TRBV7-9	TRBJ1-4	CASSPTATNEKLFF
.	TRBV7-9	TRBJ2-7	CASSWVGLPYEQYF
.	TRBV19	TRBJ2-3	CASSTGGRFRGDTQYF
medium-sized	TRBV6-4	TRBJ2-1	CASSDSELPAYNEQFF
.	TRBV27	TRBJ1-1	CASSPRGSTEAFF
.	TRBV18	TRBJ2-3	CASSPGRELDTQYF
.	TRBV7-6	TRBJ1-5	CASSLAQARVADQPQHF
.	TRBV5-1	TRBJ1-2	CASSTYPGGNYGYTF
.	TRBV29-1	TRBJ1-6	CSVQTGSSYNSPLHF
.	TRBV9	TRBJ2-1	CASSVGGHNEQFF
.	TRBV4-2	TRBJ1-1	CASSQRQGSGTEAFF
.	TRBV9	TRBJ2-1	CASSVDEDEQFF
.	TRBV28	TRBJ2-7	CASSPWGQGAYEQYF
few	TRBV6-5	TRBJ1-1	CASSPTGGTEAFF
.	TRBV30	TRBJ2-7	CAWSSLASTYEQYF
.	TRBV5-4	TRBJ2-3	CASSLGRGGSTDTQYF
.	TRBV12-5	TRBJ2-1	CASGLDGGLAWGEQFF
.	TRBV6-1	TRBJ1-5	CASSEEGSGNQPQHF
once	TRBV30	TRBJ2-1	CALGGEVSSYNEQFF
.	TRBV4-3	TRBJ1-4	CASSQEVGGATNEKLFF